This T cell receptor (beta chain) was retrieved from a study of T cell responses to AZD1222 COVID-19 vaccine. General study points: Clonal diversity may have been underestimated, and the donors were mostly white British, with more females than males.

A note on this clone: The antigen remains undetermined.

The V and J ends lost 2 bases and 6 bases, in that order; junction bases with no gene match: 9. Germline CDR1 and CDR2: MNHEY and SMNVEV (reference sequence). The CDR3 loop spans 16 amino acids. Clones were sequenced by immunoSEQ multiplex PCR, and TCRdb holds only the in-frame ones, with some missing. The sample contains 53,000 or so clones, approximately 84% of which appear only once. The TCR sequence derives from an adult in good health. The chain has TRBV27 and TRBJ2-3; 9 nucleotides align to TRBD2. Material: peripheral blood, obtained on day 0 of AZD1222 vaccination. CDR3 nucleotides: TGTGCCAGCAGTTTAGTACCGGGACTAGCAACCGATACGCAGTATTTT. This gives the protein CASSLVPGLATDTQYF.